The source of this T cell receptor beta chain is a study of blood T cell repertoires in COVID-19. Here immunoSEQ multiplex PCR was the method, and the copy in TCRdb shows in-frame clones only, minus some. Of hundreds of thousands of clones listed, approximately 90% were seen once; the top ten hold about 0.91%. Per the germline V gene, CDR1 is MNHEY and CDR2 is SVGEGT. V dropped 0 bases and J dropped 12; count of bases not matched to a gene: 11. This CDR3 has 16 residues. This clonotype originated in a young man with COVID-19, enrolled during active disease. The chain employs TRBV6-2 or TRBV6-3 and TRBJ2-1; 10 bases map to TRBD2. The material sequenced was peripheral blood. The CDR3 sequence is CASSYSSTSGVTGQFF. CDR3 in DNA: TGTGCCAGCAGTTACTCGAGTACTAGCGGGGTCACGGGGCAGTTCTTC.